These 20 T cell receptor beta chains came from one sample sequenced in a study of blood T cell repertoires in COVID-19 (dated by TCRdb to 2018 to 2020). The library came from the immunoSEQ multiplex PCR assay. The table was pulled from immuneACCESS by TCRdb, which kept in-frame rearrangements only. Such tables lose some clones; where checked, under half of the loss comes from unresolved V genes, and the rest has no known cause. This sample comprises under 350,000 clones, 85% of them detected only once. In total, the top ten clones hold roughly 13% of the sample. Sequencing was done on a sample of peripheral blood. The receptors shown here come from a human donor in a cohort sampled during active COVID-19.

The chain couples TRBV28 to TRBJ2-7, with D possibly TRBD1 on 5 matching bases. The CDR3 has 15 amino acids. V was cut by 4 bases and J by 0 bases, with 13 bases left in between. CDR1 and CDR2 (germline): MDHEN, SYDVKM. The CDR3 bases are TGTGCCAGCAGTTCGAAACAGGTGGGCTCCTACGAGCAGTACTTC. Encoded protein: CASSSKQVGSYEQYF. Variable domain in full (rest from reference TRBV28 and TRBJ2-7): DVKVTQSSRYLVKRTGEKVFLECVQDMDHENMFWYRQDPGLGLRLIYFSYDVKMKEKGDIPEGYSVSREKKERFSLILESASTNQTSMYLCASSSKQVGSYEQYFGPGTRLTVT.

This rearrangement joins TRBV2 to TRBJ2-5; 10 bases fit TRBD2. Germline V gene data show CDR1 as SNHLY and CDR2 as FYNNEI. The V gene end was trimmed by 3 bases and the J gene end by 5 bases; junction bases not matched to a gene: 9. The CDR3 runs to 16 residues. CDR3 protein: CASSDSPSGSGETQYF. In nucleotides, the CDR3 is TGTGCCAGCAGTGACTCCCCTAGCGGGAGCGGTGAGACCCAGTACTTC.

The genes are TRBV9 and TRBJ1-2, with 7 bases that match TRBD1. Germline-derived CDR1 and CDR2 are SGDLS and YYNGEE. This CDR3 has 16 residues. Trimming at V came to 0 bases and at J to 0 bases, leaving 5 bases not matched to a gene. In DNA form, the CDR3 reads TGTGCCAGCAGCGTAGCACCGGGACAGTCTAACTATGGCTACACCTTC. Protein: CASSVAPGQSNYGYTF.

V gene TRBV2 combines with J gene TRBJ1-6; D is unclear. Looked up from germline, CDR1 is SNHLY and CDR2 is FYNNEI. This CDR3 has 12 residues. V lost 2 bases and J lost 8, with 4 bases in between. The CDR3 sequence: CASSESYSPLHF. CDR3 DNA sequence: TGTGCCAGCAGTGAATCGTATTCACCCCTCCACTTT.

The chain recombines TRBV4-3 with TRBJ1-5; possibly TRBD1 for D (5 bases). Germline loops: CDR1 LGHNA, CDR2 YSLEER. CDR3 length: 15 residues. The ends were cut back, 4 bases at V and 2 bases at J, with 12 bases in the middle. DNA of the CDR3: TGCGCCAGCAGCCCGACGGGGGGAGGCAATCAGCCCCAGCATTTT. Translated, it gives CASSPTGGGNQPQHF.

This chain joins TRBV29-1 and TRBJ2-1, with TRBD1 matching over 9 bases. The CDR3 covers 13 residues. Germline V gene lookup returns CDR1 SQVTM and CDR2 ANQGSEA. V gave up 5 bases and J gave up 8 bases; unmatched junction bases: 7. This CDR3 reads CSVLRDRAHEQFF. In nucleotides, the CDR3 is TGCAGCGTTCTCCGGGACAGGGCGCATGAGCAGTTCTTC.

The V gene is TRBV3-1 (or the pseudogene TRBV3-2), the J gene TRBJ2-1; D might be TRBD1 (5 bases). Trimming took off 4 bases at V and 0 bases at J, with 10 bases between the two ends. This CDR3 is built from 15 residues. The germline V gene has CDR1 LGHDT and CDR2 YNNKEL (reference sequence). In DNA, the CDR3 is TGTGCCAGCAGCCGCGGACACCGCTCCTACAATGAGCAGTTCTTC. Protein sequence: CASSRGHRSYNEQFF.

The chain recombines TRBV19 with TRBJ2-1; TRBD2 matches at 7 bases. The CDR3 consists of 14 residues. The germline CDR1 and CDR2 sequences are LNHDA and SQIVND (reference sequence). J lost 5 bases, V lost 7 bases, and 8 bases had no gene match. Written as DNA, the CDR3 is TGTGCCAGTAAACTTACCGGGAGGAACAATGAGCAGTTCTTC. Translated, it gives CASKLTGRNNEQFF.

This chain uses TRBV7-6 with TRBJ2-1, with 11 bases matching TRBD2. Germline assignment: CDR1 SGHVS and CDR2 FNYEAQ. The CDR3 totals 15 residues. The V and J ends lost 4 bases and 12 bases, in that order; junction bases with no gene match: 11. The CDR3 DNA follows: TGTGCCAGCAGCTCCGAGACTAGCGGGATTGGTGGGCAGTTCTTC. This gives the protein CASSSETSGIGGQFF. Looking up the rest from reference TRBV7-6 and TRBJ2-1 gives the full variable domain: GAGVSQSPRYKVTKRGQDVALRCDPISGHVSLYWYRQALGQGPEFLTYFNYEAQQDKSGLPNDRFSAERPEGSISTLTIQRTEQRDSAMYRCASSSETSGIGGQFFGPGTRLTVL.

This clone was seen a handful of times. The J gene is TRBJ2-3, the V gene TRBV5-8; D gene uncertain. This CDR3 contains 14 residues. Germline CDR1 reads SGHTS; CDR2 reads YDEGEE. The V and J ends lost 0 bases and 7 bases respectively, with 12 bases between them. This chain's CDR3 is CASSLEQATNTQYF. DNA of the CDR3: TGTGCCAGCAGCTTGGAGCAGGCAACGAATACGCAGTATTTT.

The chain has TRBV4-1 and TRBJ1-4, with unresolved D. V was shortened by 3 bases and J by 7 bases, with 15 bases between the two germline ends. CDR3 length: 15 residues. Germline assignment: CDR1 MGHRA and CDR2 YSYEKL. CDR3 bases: TGCGCCAGCAGCCAGGTGACCAGGTCGGTTGAAAAACTGTTTTTT. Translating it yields CASSQVTRSVEKLFF.

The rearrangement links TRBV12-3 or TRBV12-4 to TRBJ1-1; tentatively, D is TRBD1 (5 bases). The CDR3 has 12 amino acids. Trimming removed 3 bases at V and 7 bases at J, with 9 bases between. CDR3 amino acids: CASSFGAVEAFF. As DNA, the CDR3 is TGTGCCAGCAGTTTTGGGGCAGTTGAAGCTTTCTTT.

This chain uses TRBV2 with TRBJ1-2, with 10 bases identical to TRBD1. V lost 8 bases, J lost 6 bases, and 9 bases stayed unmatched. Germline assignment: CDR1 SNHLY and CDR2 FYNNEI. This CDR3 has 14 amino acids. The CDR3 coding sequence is TGTGCCAGCGTCGACAGGGGGCGCTTGGATGGCTACACCTTC. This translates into CASVDRGRLDGYTF.

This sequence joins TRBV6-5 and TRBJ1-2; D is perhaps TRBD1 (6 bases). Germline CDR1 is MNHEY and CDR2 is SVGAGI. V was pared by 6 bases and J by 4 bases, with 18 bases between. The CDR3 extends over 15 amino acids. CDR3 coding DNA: TGTGCCAGCAGGGGACGGGGGGCGTCTAGCTATGGCTACACCTTC. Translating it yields CASRGRGASSYGYTF.

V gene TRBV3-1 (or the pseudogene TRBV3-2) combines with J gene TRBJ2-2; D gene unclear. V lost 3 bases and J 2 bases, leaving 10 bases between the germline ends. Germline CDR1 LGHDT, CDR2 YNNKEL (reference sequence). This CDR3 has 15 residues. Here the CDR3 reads CASSQPQTNTGELFF. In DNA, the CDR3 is TGTGCCAGCAGCCAGCCACAGACCAACACCGGGGAGCTGTTTTTT.

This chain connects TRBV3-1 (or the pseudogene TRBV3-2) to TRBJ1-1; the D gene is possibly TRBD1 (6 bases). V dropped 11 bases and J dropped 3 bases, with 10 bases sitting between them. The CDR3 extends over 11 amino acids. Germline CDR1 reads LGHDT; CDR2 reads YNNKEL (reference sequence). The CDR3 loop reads CAARGDTEAFF. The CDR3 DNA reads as TGTGCCGCCAGGGGAGACACTGAAGCTTTCTTT.

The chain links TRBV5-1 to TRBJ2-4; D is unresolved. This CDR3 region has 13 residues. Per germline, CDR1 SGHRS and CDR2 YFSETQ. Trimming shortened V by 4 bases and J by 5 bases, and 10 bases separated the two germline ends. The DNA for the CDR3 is TGCGCCAGCAGCACAGAACCCCAAAACATTCAGTACTTC. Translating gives CASSTEPQNIQYF.

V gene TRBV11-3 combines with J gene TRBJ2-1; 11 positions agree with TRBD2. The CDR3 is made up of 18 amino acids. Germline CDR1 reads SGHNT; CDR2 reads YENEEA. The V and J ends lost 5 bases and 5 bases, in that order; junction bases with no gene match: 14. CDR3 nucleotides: TGTGCCAGCAGCCAACACCACACGGGACTAGCGGAGAACAATGAGCAGTTCTTC. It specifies CASSQHHTGLAENNEQFF.

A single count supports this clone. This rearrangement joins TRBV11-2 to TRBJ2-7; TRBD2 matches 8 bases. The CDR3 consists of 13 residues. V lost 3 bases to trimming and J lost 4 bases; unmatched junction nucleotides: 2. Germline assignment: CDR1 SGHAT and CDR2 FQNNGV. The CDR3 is CASSFVAGYEQYF. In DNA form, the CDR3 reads TGTGCCAGCAGCTTCGTAGCGGGATACGAGCAGTACTTC. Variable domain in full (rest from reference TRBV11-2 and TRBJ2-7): EAGVAQSPRYKIIEKRQSVAFWCNPISGHATLYWYQQILGQGPKLLIQFQNNGVVDDSQLPKDRFSAERLKGVDSTLKIQPAKLEDSAVYLCASSFVAGYEQYFGPGTRLTVT.

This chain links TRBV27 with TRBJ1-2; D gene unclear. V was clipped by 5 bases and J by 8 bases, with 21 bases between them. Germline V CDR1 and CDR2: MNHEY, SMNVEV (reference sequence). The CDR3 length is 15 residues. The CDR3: CASSPLPYPHEGYTF. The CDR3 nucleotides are TGTGCCAGCAGTCCACTCCCATATCCCCACGAAGGCTACACCTTC.